This TCR beta chain came from a study of shared clonotypes between healthy human individuals. This CDR3 spans 13 amino acids. Deletions cut 5 bases from V and 1 base from J, with 8 bases between. Germline V gene sequence: CDR1 LNHDA, CDR2 SQIVND (reference sequence). Assay: immunoSEQ multiplex PCR; the TCRdb copy retains only in-frame clones and omits some. The table records 2 million to 3 million clones, approximately 93% of them present only once. The sample was naive CD4+ T cells from PBMCs. As to subset: CD45RA+ positively selected. V usage is TRBV19 and J usage is TRBJ1-1; D not certain. The clonotype originates from a man younger than 35 in good health. Some clones in this sample may be carry-over from other donors' samples. The CDR3 sequence: CASSRSGNTEAFF. In nucleotides, the CDR3 is TGTGCCAGTAGTCGTTCAGGGAACACTGAAGCTTTCTTT.